Here is one T cell receptor beta chain with its context. Its specificity is unknown. This sample is drawn from a study of shared clonotypes between healthy human individuals. The J segment lost 4 bases and the V segment lost 3 bases, leaving 1 base of the junction unmatched. The CDR3 is made up of 13 amino acids. Looked up from germline, CDR1 is PRHDT and CDR2 is FYEKMQ (reference sequence). Per the original data handling: ImmunoSEQ sequences covered only the junction and lacked quality scores; filtering therefore differed. Sequencing used immunoSEQ multiplex PCR; TCRdb keeps in-frame clones, though not all of them. V and J calls and clone size are those listed in that table; D and trimming were worked out from the DNA. The table lists about half a million clones, 70% to 80% of them singletons. Study-level results: Sequencing depth was a factor that was expected to affect clonotype sharing among donors. Genetic and exposure-history diversity was limited by the small donor number.

This chain joins TRBV13 and TRBJ2-5, with TRBD2 matching over 8 bases. The sequenced material came from PBMCs. This sequence originates from a middle-aged woman in good health. Some clones in this sample may be carry-over from other donors' samples. This chain's CDR3 is CASSFAGGETQYF. The CDR3 region has the DNA TGTGCCAGCAGCTTTGCGGGGGGAGAGACCCAGTACTTC.